Below, one T cell receptor (beta chain) is given with its context. The antigen remains undetermined. These data come from a study of T cell responses to AZD1222 COVID-19 vaccine. Study-wide findings and caveats: Just a handful of people given AZD1222 tested seropositive at baseline.

The germline V and J ends were trimmed by 2 bases and 4 bases, with 7 bases remaining between them. This CDR3 has 13 residues. Germline CDR1 reads SGDLS; CDR2 reads YYNGEE. Sequencing was performed with immunoSEQ multiplex PCR; in TCRdb, only in-frame clones are kept and a portion is missing. The profile shows some 110,000 clones, more than 75% of them singletons. The V gene is TRBV9, the J gene TRBJ1-3; D unclear. The material was peripheral blood, obtained on day 0 of AZD1222 vaccination. This sequence originates from an adult in good health. This CDR3 reads CASSVQHGNTIYF. In DNA form, the CDR3 reads TGTGCCAGCAGCGTCCAGCACGGAAACACCATATATTTT.